This T cell receptor beta chain is from a study of T cell changes during pregnancy in multiple sclerosis. This clone was observed a handful of times. Some clones are missing from TCRdb's copy, which holds only in-frame ones; the method was immunoSEQ multiplex PCR. The data show about 40,000 clones, approximately 94% seen once. Between the trimmed V and J ends, which lost 5 bases and 8 bases, there was a span of 10 bases. Germline loops: CDR1 MRHNA, CDR2 SNTAGT. This CDR3 has 13 amino acids. This chain uses TRBV6-4 with TRBJ1-6; D perhaps matches TRBD1 (5 bases). The receptor's source is a female donor with multiple sclerosis, enrolled in a pregnancy study. Here the sequenced sample was peripheral blood, taken in the third trimester of pregnancy. As DNA, the CDR3 is TGTGCCAGCAGTAGGGGCGGTGATTCACCCCTCCACTTT. It translates to CASSRGGDSPLHF.